The 12 T cell receptor beta chains below were found in one sample sequenced in a study of PD-1 blockade in classical Hodgkin lymphoma. This table comes from immunoSEQ multiplex PCR, and its TCRdb copy is limited to in-frame clones, with some not included. Of about 46,000 clones in the sample, around 74% are singletons; the top ten hold about 12%. Specified time point: cycle 4 day 1 (C4D1), after more than 5 weeks of nivolumab. With no exception, relapse followed autologous stem cell transplantation in all patients, and brentuximab vedotin exposure varied. The source was peripheral blood mononuclear cells (PBMCs), collected before the fourth cycle of nivolumab. The receptors derive from a human donor with classical Hodgkin lymphoma.

This clone turned up a few times. This chain connects TRBV10-1 to TRBJ2-2; D unclear. The CDR3 loop spans 14 amino acids. Germline V gives CDR1 WNHNN, CDR2 SYGVQD (reference sequence). V was trimmed by 5 bases and J by 7 bases, leaving 14 bases between them. The CDR3 sequence: CASSLGSIDGELFF. The DNA of the CDR3 is TGCGCCAGCAGTCTAGGATCTATTGACGGGGAGCTGTTTTTT.

The rearrangement links TRBV29-1 to TRBJ2-7; TRBD1 matches at 8 bases. With V trimmed by 6 bases and J by 3 bases, 7 bases remained unmatched. This CDR3 is 13 amino acids long. CDR1 and CDR2 from the germline V gene are SQVTM and ANQGSEA. CDR3 in amino acids: CSVRQGKGYEQYF. CDR3 nucleotides: TGCAGCGTGAGACAGGGGAAAGGCTACGAGCAGTACTTC.

There are a few counts of this clone. CDR3 region: CASSWVQIDRGFNEQYF. As DNA, the CDR3 is TGTGCCAGCAGCTGGGTCCAGATCGACAGGGGTTTCAACGAGCAGTACTTC. The chain carries TRBV5-4 and TRBJ2-7; 8 positions agree with TRBD1. J lost 5 bases, V lost 3 bases, and 16 bases had no gene match. This CDR3 has 17 residues. Germline CDR1 SGHNT, CDR2 YYREEE (reference sequence).

This clone is a singleton in its sample. CDR3 DNA: TGTGCCAGCAGTCTAGCGGGAGCGGTGTACAATGAGCAGTTCTTC. Translation gives CASSLAGAVYNEQFF. The chain joins TRBV6-1 to TRBJ2-1; 10 bases fit TRBD2. The CDR3 is 15 residues long. The trim removed 5 bases at V and 4 bases at J, leaving 5 bases unmatched. Germline CDR1 MNHNS, CDR2 SASEGT.

The chain has TRBV6-5 and TRBJ1-2; 7 nucleotides line up with TRBD1. This CDR3 has 13 residues. V was pared by 6 bases and J by 3 bases, with 4 bases of the junction left unmatched. CDR1 and CDR2 from the germline V gene are MNHEY and SVGAGI. CDR3 region: CASRTDRDYGYTF. CDR3 DNA sequence: TGTGCCAGCAGGACCGACAGGGACTATGGCTACACCTTC.

A word on this clone: This sample includes further DNA sequences coding for the same CDR3. V is TRBV4-1 and J is TRBJ2-7, with 12 nucleotides matching TRBD2. CDR3 length: 15 residues. J was trimmed by 4 bases and V by 1 base; bases with no gene match: 2. The germline CDR1 and CDR2 sequences are MGHRA and YSYEKL. CDR3 sequence reads: CASSQGLAGGYEQYF. The DNA for the CDR3 is TGCGCCAGCAGCCAAGGGCTAGCGGGAGGGTACGAGCAGTACTTC.

At least ten counts were recorded for this clone. The rearrangement links TRBV29-1 to TRBJ2-7; 10 bases match TRBD2. The ends lost 0 bases at V and 0 bases at J; junction bases unmatched: 8. Per germline, CDR1 SQVTM and CDR2 ANQGSEA. This CDR3 contains 17 residues. CDR3 in amino acids: CSVEEGAGTSASYEQYF. The DNA for the CDR3 is TGCAGCGTTGAAGAAGGCGCCGGGACTAGCGCCTCCTACGAGCAGTACTTC.

The chain links TRBV11-3 to TRBJ1-5; D remains unclear. The CDR3 consists of 13 residues. Per the germline V gene, CDR1 is SGHNT and CDR2 is YENEEA. Between the trimmed V and J ends, which lost 1 base and 5 bases, there was a span of 6 bases. CDR3 in amino acids: CASSLGGDQPQHF. As DNA, the CDR3 is TGTGCCAGCAGCTTAGGAGGTGATCAGCCCCAGCATTTT.

The CDR3 DNA reads TGTGCCAGCAGTCCCACCGGGCTAGCGGGAGGTTTATCGTACGAGCAGTACTTC. This codes for CASSPTGLAGGLSYEQYF. J is TRBJ2-7 and V is TRBV28; 11 nucleotides match TRBD2. Germline lookup yields CDR1 MDHEN and CDR2 SYDVKM. The CDR3 loop spans 18 amino acids. Trimming at V came to 5 bases and at J to 4 bases, leaving 16 bases not matched to a gene.

The rearrangement links TRBV6-5 to TRBJ1-6, with 11 bases aligning to TRBD1. The CDR3 length is 14 residues. V dropped 5 bases and J dropped 10; count of bases not matched to a gene: 4. CDR1 is MNHEY, CDR2 SVGAGI, per germline. The CDR3 sequence: CASSRDRGDSPLHF. The CDR3 nucleotides are TGTGCCAGCAGTCGGGACAGGGGGGACTCACCCCTCCACTTT.

This clone was picked up a small number of times. The chain has TRBV9 and TRBJ2-2; D possibly corresponds to TRBD2 (6 bases). From germline, CDR1 is SGDLS and CDR2 YYNGEE. The V end was cut by 0 bases, the J end by 2 bases, with 11 bases between. This CDR3 spans 16 amino acids. In DNA form, the CDR3 reads TGTGCCAGCAGCGTAGCGGGAGAGGCTAACACCGGGGAGCTGTTTTTT. This sequence encodes CASSVAGEANTGELFF.

The table lists this clone with a count of one. The chain uses TRBV5-5 and TRBJ2-7; no clear D gene. CDR3 length equals 14 residues. The V and J ends lost 0 bases and 0 bases respectively, with 7 bases between them. Germline CDR1 SGHKS, CDR2 YYEKEE (reference sequence). The CDR3 protein is CASSLVQASYEQYF. CDR3 coding DNA: TGTGCCAGCAGCTTGGTCCAGGCCTCCTACGAGCAGTACTTC.